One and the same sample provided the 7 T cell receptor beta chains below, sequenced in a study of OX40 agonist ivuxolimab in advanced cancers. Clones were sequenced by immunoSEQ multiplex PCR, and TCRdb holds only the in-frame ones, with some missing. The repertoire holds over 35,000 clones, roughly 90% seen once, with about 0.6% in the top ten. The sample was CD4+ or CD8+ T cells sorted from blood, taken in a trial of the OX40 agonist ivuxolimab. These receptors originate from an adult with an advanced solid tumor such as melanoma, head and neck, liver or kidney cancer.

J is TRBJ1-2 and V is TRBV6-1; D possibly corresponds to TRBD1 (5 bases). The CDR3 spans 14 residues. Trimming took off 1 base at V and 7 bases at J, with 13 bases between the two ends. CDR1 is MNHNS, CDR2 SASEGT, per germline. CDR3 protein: CASSEEGRYSGYTF. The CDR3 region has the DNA TGTGCCAGCAGTGAAGAGGGGCGGTATAGTGGCTACACCTTC.

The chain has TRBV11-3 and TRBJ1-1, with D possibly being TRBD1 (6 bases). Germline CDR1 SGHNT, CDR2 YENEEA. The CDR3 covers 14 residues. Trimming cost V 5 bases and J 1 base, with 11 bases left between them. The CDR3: CASSVYRENTEAFF. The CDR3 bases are TGTGCCAGCAGCGTCTACAGGGAGAACACTGAAGCTTTCTTT.

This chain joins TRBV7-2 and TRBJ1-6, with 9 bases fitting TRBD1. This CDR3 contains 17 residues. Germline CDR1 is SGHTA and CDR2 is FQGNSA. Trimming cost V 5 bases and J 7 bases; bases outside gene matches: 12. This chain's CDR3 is CASSTRPRQGGNSPLHF. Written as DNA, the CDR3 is TGTGCCAGCAGCACACGTCCTAGACAGGGGGGCAATTCACCCCTCCACTTT. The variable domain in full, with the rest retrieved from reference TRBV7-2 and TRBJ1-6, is GAGVSQSPSNKVTEKGKDVELRCDPISGHTALYWYRQSLGQGLEFLIYFQGNSAPDKSGLPSDRFSAERTGGSVSTLTIQRTQQEDSAVYLCASSTRPRQGGNSPLHFGNGTRLTVT.

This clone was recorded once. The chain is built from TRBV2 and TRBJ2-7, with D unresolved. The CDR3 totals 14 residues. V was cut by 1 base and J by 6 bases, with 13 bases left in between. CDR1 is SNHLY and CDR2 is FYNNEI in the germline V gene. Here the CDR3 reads CASSEGAKVGEQYF. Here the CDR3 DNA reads TGTGCCAGCAGTGAAGGAGCGAAGGTCGGCGAGCAGTACTTC. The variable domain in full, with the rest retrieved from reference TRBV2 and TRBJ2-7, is EPEVTQTPSHQVTQMGQEVILRCVPISNHLYFYWYRQILGQKVEFLVSFYNNEISEKSEIFDDQFSVERPDGSNFTLKIRSTKLEDSAMYFCASSEGAKVGEQYFGPGTRLTVT.

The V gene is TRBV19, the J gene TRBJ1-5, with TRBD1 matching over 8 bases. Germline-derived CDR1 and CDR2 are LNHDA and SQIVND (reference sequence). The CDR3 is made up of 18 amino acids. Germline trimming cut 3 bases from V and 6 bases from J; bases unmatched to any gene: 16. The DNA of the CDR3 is TGTGCCAGTAGTATGGCCCAGGGGGCATTGATTGTGCGTCAGCCCCAGCATTTT. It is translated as CASSMAQGALIVRQPQHF.

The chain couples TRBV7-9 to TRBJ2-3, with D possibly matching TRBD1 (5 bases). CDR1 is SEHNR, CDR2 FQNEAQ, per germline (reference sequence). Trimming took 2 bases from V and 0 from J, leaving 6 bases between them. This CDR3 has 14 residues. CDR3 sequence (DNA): TGTGCCAGCAGCTTAACAGGTAGCACAGATACGCAGTATTTT. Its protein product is CASSLTGSTDTQYF.

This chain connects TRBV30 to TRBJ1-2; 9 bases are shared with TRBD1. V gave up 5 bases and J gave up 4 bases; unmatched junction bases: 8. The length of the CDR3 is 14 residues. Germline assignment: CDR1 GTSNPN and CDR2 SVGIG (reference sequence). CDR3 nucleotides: TGTGCCTGGGGCCGGGACAGGGCCTTCTATGGCTACACCTTC. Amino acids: CAWGRDRAFYGYTF.